The sequence of this T cell receptor (beta chain) was determined in a study of OX40 agonist ivuxolimab in advanced cancers. A word on this clone: What it recognizes is unknown.

This CDR3 has 15 amino acids. Germline V gene sequence: CDR1 MNHEY, CDR2 SVGAGI. V was cut by 6 bases and J by 1 base, with 12 bases left in between. Assay used: immunoSEQ multiplex PCR; TCRdb lists only in-frame clones, some missing. Of 90,000 to 100,000 clones in the sample, roughly 89% were seen once. General study points: At 0.1 to 3.0 mg/kg and by week 6, clonal expansion occurred in CD4+ and CD8+ blood T cells.

The rearrangement uses TRBV6-5 and TRBJ2-2; possibly TRBD1 for D (6 bases). Sequences were derived from CD4+ or CD8+ T cells sorted from blood, sampled in a trial of the OX40 agonist ivuxolimab. The clonotype was recovered from an adult with an advanced solid tumor such as melanoma, head and neck, liver or kidney cancer. This CDR3 reads CASSRDTMNTGELFF. CDR3 coding DNA: TGTGCCAGCAGCCGGGACACTATGAACACCGGGGAGCTGTTTTTT.